Included here is one T cell receptor (beta chain) sequence, with context. Its antigen remains unknown. Germline V gene sequence: CDR1 PRHDT, CDR2 FYEKMQ (reference sequence). The CDR3 covers 17 residues. Trimming at V came to 5 bases and at J to 2 bases, leaving 11 bases not matched to a gene. The data were obtained in a study of beta chain features in type 1 diabetes. Study-wide points: Whether HLA type influences TCRB rearrangement remained unresolved here.

Since all of the isolated RNA was reverse transcribed, expressed TCRB transcripts were what got sequenced. The average read count of naive, central memory and regulatory T cell samples was 3 million to 4 million. The data were produced by immunoSEQ multiplex PCR, yet TCRdb's version contains in-frame clones alone and is incomplete. The table shows about 260,000 clones, with more than 65% occurring only once. The chain carries TRBV13 and TRBJ2-3, with 9 positions matching TRBD2. This receptor was taken from a man aged 25 to 40 in good health. The sequenced sample consisted of naive CD4+ T cells from blood. CDR3 nucleotides: TGTGCCAGCAGCACCGGGACTAGCAACTCCGTCACAGATACGCAGTATTTT. Translation: CASSTGTSNSVTDTQYF.